These 30 T cell receptor beta chains share one sample of origin, sequenced in a study of blood T cells in healthy people across ages. A J-beta primer mix and a sample-barcoded 5' primer were used in a second PCR of roughly 7 to 12 cycles. TCRdb fed the 5' RACE reads into MiXCR, producing one record per CDR3 protein. In the table there are some 1.4 million distinct CDR3 sequences, roughly 45% of which are singletons. The source material was blood. The source of these receptors is a woman aged 18-29 years in good health.

This rearrangement joins TRBV20-1 to TRBJ1-1; D unclear. The germline gives CDR1 DFQATT, CDR2 SNEGSKA (reference sequence). The V gene lost 2 bases and the J gene lost 0 bases, with 7 bases spanning the gap. CDR3 length equals 13 residues. The CDR3 spells CSARRTLNTEAFF. CDR3 in DNA: TGCAGTGCTAGACGCACATTGAACACTGAAGCTTTCTTT.

This clonotype showed up just a few times. This chain joins TRBV6-2 or TRBV6-3 and TRBJ2-5, with 8 bases aligning to TRBD1. CDR3 length equals 15 residues. V dropped 2 bases and J dropped 11; count of bases not matched to a gene: 13. Per the germline V gene, CDR1 is MNHEY and CDR2 is SVGEGT. The CDR3 sequence: CASSYAAGGIREQYF. The CDR3 region has the DNA TGTGCCAGCAGTTACGCGGCAGGGGGCATTCGTGAGCAGTACTTC.

The chain carries TRBV11-2 and TRBJ2-5; D assignment may be TRBD1 or TRBD2 (6 bases each). Trimming left V 5 bases short and J 11 bases short, with 24 bases between. CDR3 length: 15 amino acids. The germline V gene encodes CDR1 SGHAT and CDR2 FQNNGV. CDR3 DNA: TGTGCCAGCAGCCGGGGGCTAGCCATCGACAATGAGCAGTACTTC. Translated: CASSRGLAIDNEQYF.

CDR3 sequence (DNA): TGCAGTGCTGGACTAGCGGGGGGTAGGGCAGATACGCAGTATTTT. The encoded protein is CSAGLAGGRADTQYF. The chain has TRBV20-1 and TRBJ2-3; 14 bases match TRBD2. There are 15 residues in the CDR3. Germline V CDR1 and CDR2: DFQATT, SNEGSKA (reference sequence). V lost 5 bases to trimming and J lost 4 bases; unmatched junction nucleotides: 5.

This clonotype was seen a few times. This chain uses TRBV24-1 with TRBJ2-7, with 7 bases fitting TRBD2. The DNA end lines up better with TRBJ2-5; the J call may be wrong. The CDR3 is made up of 16 amino acids. The germline gives CDR1 KGHDR, CDR2 SFDVKD. CDR3: CATSDFAERGAETQYF. CDR3 coding DNA: TGTGCCACCAGTGATTTCGCAGAGCGGGGAGCAGAGACCCAGTACTTC.

This sequence joins TRBV7-2 and TRBJ1-2; TRBD1 matches at 8 bases. The CDR3 contains 17 residues. J was trimmed by 4 bases and V by 1 base; bases with no gene match: 11. Germline V gene data show CDR1 as SGHTA and CDR2 as FQGNSA. In DNA form, the CDR3 reads TGTGCCAGCAGCTTAGGTCCCGGACAGGGCAGTAGCTATGGCTACACCTTC. Translating it yields CASSLGPGQGSSYGYTF. Full variable domain (remainder filled in from reference TRBV7-2 and TRBJ1-2): GAGVSQSPSNKVTEKGKDVELRCDPISGHTALYWYRQSLGQGLEFLIYFQGNSAPDKSGLPSDRFSAERTGGSVSTLTIQRTQQEDSAVYLCASSLGPGQGSSYGYTFGSGTRLTVV.

This clonotype was observed a few times. The chain is built from TRBV7-2 and TRBJ2-5, with 10 bases fitting TRBD2. CDR3 length: 16 amino acids. The junction had 17 bases not matched to a gene; V was cut back by 5 bases and J by 11 bases. Germline CDR1 and CDR2: SGHTA and FQGNSA. This CDR3 reads CASSTPSGGMYNEQYF. The CDR3 coding sequence is TGTGCCAGCAGCACACCTAGCGGGGGCATGTACAATGAGCAGTACTTC.

This clonotype was detected a few times. The chain recombines TRBV20-1 with TRBJ2-1; a weak D match, TRBD2 (5 bases). The V gene's germline CDR1 is DFQATT and CDR2 SNEGSKA (reference sequence). The ends were cut back, 6 bases at V and 2 bases at J, with 17 bases in the middle. This CDR3 has 15 amino acids. The CDR3 coding sequence is TGCAGTGCCCCACCCTCCGGGGAGCCCTACAATGAGCAGTTCTTC. Translated: CSAPPSGEPYNEQFF.

The gene calls are TRBV29-1 and TRBJ2-1; no clear D gene. V dropped 2 bases and J dropped 4 bases, with 9 bases sitting between them. Germline-derived CDR1 and CDR2 are SQVTM and ANQGSEA. There are 13 residues in the CDR3. The CDR3 sequence: CSVEPSEYNEQFF. The CDR3 DNA sequence: TGCAGCGTTGAACCCTCTGAGTACAATGAGCAGTTCTTC.

This clonotype was seen a few times. The V and J genes are TRBV20-1 and TRBJ2-3; tentatively, D is TRBD2 (6 bases). This CDR3 is built from 14 residues. Trimming removed 4 bases at V and 4 bases at J, with 15 bases between. From germline, CDR1 is DFQATT and CDR2 SNEGSKA (reference sequence). CDR3 nucleotide sequence: TGCAGTGCTATCGGGACTCCTAAGTCAGATACGCAGTATTTT. Amino acids: CSAIGTPKSDTQYF.

The rearrangement joins TRBV5-1 to TRBJ2-7; a weak D match, TRBD1 (6 bases). This CDR3 has 14 amino acids. Trimming left V 1 base short and J 2 bases short, with 10 bases between. The germline CDR1 and CDR2 sequences are SGHRS and YFSETQ. The CDR3 DNA follows: TGCGCCAGCAGCTTGAACAGGGCCCCCTACGAGCAGTACTTC. Its protein product is CASSLNRAPYEQYF.

CDR3 sequence reads: CASMGRERNTIYF. CDR3 in DNA: TGTGCCAGCATGGGCAGGGAAAGAAACACCATATATTTT. The chain carries TRBV2 and TRBJ1-3; D is perhaps TRBD1 (5 bases). In germline, CDR1 is SNHLY, CDR2 FYNNEI. Trimming cost V 7 bases and J 5 bases, with 12 bases left between them. This CDR3 region has 13 residues.

V usage is TRBV11-2 and J usage is TRBJ1-1; unclear D gene. The V and J ends lost 0 bases and 1 base respectively, with 9 bases between them. The CDR3 runs 15 residues. Germline V lookup: CDR1 SGHAT, CDR2 FQNNGV. The CDR3 protein is CASSLEPGWNTEAFF. Written as DNA, the CDR3 is TGTGCCAGCAGCTTAGAACCAGGATGGAACACTGAAGCTTTCTTT.

This chain uses TRBV15 with TRBJ1-2; perhaps TRBD1 as D (5 bases). CDR3 size: 15 residues. Germline V gene lookup returns CDR1 LNHNV and CDR2 YYDKDF (reference sequence). Deletions cut 5 bases from V and 7 bases from J, with 20 bases between. CDR3 in DNA: TGTGCCACCAGCGGGCCTCCCGGGACCGCTCTTGGCTACACCTTC. Its translation is CATSGPPGTALGYTF.

As for this clonotype: This may stem from a read error, because a much larger clone lies one nucleotide away. V is TRBV11-3 and J is TRBJ2-1; D not certain. With the DNA end fitting TRBJ2-7 better, the J assignment may be wrong. The germline gives CDR1 SGHNT, CDR2 YENEEA. This CDR3 region has 15 residues. The CDR3, as DNA: TGTGCCAGCAGCTTAGGAGACGGTACCTACAATGAGCAGTACTTC. It is translated as CASSLGDGTYNEQYF.

The chain is built from TRBV12-3 or TRBV12-4 and TRBJ1-2; 10 nucleotides line up with TRBD1. This CDR3 is built from 14 residues. Trimming took 5 bases from V and 5 from J; bases not matched to a gene: 5. CDR3 in amino acids: CASSGTGVRYGYTF. The DNA of the CDR3 is TGTGCCAGCAGTGGGACAGGGGTTCGGTATGGCTACACCTTC.

The CDR3 sequence is CASSQGKPYEQYF. CDR3 in DNA: TGCGCCAGCAGCCAAGGTAAACCTTACGAGCAGTACTTC. The chain recombines TRBV4-1 with TRBJ2-7; D unresolved. V dropped 1 base and J dropped 4 bases, with 8 bases sitting between them. Germline CDR1 and CDR2: MGHRA and YSYEKL. The CDR3 contains 13 residues.

The rearrangement joins TRBV12-3 or TRBV12-4 to TRBJ1-2, with D unclear. Trimming removed 3 bases from V and 6 bases from J, with 8 bases in between. This CDR3 has 12 amino acids. CDR3 in amino acids: CASSFLVDGYTF. CDR3 nucleotide sequence: TGTGCCAGCAGTTTCCTTGTGGATGGCTACACCTTC.

The chain carries TRBV12-3 or TRBV12-4 and TRBJ2-5; tentatively, D is TRBD2 (6 bases). V lost 3 bases and J lost 3, with 17 bases in between. CDR3 length: 16 residues. The CDR3 nucleotides read TGTGCCAGCAGTTTTGGTGGCGGGGCAAGGAAAGAGACCCAGTACTTC. Residues: CASSFGGGARKETQYF.

The J gene is TRBJ2-4, the V gene TRBV29-1; D possibly corresponds to TRBD1 (6 bases). The end of the DNA aligns better with TRBJ2-5, so the J call may be wrong. Germline V gene data show CDR1 as SQVTM and CDR2 as ANQGSEA. The CDR3 extends over 16 amino acids. CDR3 loop: CSVVKGQQSQGETQYF. The CDR3 DNA reads TGCAGCGTTGTTAAAGGACAGCAATCCCAGGGGGAGACCCAGTACTTC.

The CDR3 nucleotides read TGTGCCAGCACCCCCCGGGACAGGTGGCCCCCTGGCTACACCTTC. Protein sequence: CASTPRDRWPPGYTF. J is TRBJ1-2 and V is TRBV6-1; 8 bases are a match to TRBD1. The trim removed 7 bases at V and 7 bases at J, leaving 14 bases unmatched. Germline V gene sequence: CDR1 MNHNS, CDR2 SASEGT. The CDR3 is 15 amino acids.

The rearrangement uses TRBV6-6 and TRBJ2-1, with 12 bases that match TRBD2. CDR1 is MNHNY and CDR2 is SVGAGI in the germline V gene (reference sequence). The CDR3 sequence is 16 residues long. With V trimmed by 2 bases and J by 5 bases, 4 bases remained unmatched. The CDR3 reads CASSYGLAGGDNEQFF. CDR3 sequence (DNA): TGTGCCAGCAGTTACGGGCTAGCGGGAGGGGACAATGAGCAGTTCTTC.

This clonotype showed up just a few times. The DNA of the CDR3 is TGCAGTGCTATAGACAGGGGAGGCACAGATACGCAGTATTTT. It specifies CSAIDRGGTDTQYF. The chain links TRBV20-1 to TRBJ2-3, with TRBD1 identical over 8 bases. Germline CDR1 DFQATT, CDR2 SNEGSKA (reference sequence). CDR3 length equals 14 residues. The trim removed 4 bases at V and 1 base at J, leaving 4 bases unmatched.

In its sample, this clonotype was seen many times. The chain employs TRBV29-1 and TRBJ2-3, with TRBD1 matching 7 bases. The CDR3 has 14 amino acids. Trimming removed 6 bases from V and 0 bases from J; junction bases left unmatched: 6. Germline V gene data show CDR1 as SQVTM and CDR2 as ANQGSEA. CDR3 amino acids: CSVGSTGSTDTQYF. CDR3 coding DNA: TGCAGCGTCGGGTCGACAGGGAGCACAGATACGCAGTATTTT.

This clonotype was observed a handful of times. The rearrangement uses TRBV25-1 and TRBJ1-1, with TRBD1 matching 10 bases. Per the germline V gene, CDR1 is MGHDK and CDR2 is SYGVNS. The CDR3 spans 15 residues. V gave up 5 bases and J gave up 4 bases; unmatched junction bases: 7. The chain's CDR3 is CASSPDRGRVTEAFF. The CDR3 nucleotides read TGTGCCAGCAGTCCTGACAGGGGGCGAGTCACTGAAGCTTTCTTT. The full variable domain, in which reference TRBV25-1 and TRBJ1-1 provide the parts outside the CDR3, is EADIYQTPRYLVIGTGKKITLECSQTMGHDKMYWYQQDPGMELHLIHYSYGVNSTEKGDLSSESTVSRIRTEHFPLTLESARPSHTSQYLCASSPDRGRVTEAFFGQGTRLTVV.

This chain uses TRBV7-9 with TRBJ1-2, with D possibly TRBD1 on 6 matching bases. Germline V CDR1 and CDR2: SEHNR, FQNEAQ (reference sequence). The CDR3 consists of 13 residues. V was trimmed by 8 bases and J by 3 bases, leaving 13 bases between them. The CDR3 protein is CASGDKGDYGYTF. In nucleotides, the CDR3 is TGTGCCAGCGGAGACAAGGGGGACTATGGCTACACCTTC.

Concerning this clonotype: Relative to the germline gene, one junction end is altered; a read error may explain this. This chain connects TRBV10-3 to TRBJ1-2; a possible D gene is TRBD1 (6 bases). CDR1 and CDR2 from the germline V gene are ENHRY and SYGVKD. CDR3 size: 13 residues. In DNA form, the CDR3 reads TGTGCCAGCAGTGAAGGGGGACCCTATGGCTACACCTTC. Amino acid sequence: CASSEGGPYGYTF.

This chain connects TRBV7-9 to TRBJ2-7, with TRBD2 as a possible D gene (5 bases). The CDR3 is 15 residues long. CDR1 and CDR2 from the germline V gene are SEHNR and FQNEAQ (reference sequence). V shed 4 bases and J shed 7 bases, with 20 bases lying between them. In DNA form, the CDR3 reads TGTGCCAGCAGCTCGACTAAGAGCTCCTACAATGAGCAGTACTTC. Translation: CASSSTKSSYNEQYF.

The chain joins TRBV3-1 to TRBJ2-1; D uncertain. Deletions cut 0 bases from V and 5 bases from J, with 11 bases between. The CDR3 extends over 15 amino acids. Germline CDR1 is LGHDT and CDR2 is YNNKEL (reference sequence). The DNA of the CDR3 is TGTGCCAGCAGCCAAGATCTTGTACCCGACAATGAGCAGTTCTTC. Translation: CASSQDLVPDNEQFF.

The chain combines TRBV7-8 with TRBJ2-4, with D perhaps matching TRBD2 (5 bases). CDR1 is SGHVS, CDR2 FQNEAQ, per germline. This CDR3 spans 17 amino acids. The V gene lost 5 bases and the J gene lost 1 base, with 18 bases spanning the gap. The CDR3 loop is CASSPRAALSAKNIQYF. The CDR3 DNA follows: TGTGCCAGCAGCCCGAGGGCAGCCCTCTCTGCCAAAAACATTCAGTACTTC.